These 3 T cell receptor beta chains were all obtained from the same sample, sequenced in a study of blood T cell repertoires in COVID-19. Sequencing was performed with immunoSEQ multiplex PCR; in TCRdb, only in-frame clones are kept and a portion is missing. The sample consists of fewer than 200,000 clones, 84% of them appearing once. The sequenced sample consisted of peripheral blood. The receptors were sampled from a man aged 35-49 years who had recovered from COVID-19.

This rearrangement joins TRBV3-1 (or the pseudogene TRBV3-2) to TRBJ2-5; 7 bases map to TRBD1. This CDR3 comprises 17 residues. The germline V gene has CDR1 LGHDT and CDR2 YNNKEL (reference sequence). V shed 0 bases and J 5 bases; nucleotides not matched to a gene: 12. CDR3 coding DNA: TGTGCCAGCAGCCAAGATCCTCAGGTACAGGGGCGGGAGACCCAGTACTTC. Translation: CASSQDPQVQGRETQYF.

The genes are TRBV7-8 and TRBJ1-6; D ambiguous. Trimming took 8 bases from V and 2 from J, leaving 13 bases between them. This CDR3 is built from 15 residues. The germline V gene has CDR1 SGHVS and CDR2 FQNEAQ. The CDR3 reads CASRGSLTYNSPLHF. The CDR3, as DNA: TGTGCCAGCCGAGGGAGCCTTACCTATAATTCACCCCTCCACTTT.

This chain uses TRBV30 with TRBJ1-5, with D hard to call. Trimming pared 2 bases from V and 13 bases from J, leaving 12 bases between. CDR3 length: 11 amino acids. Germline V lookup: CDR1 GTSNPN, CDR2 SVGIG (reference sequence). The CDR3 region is CAWSSAELQHF. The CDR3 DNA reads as TGTGCCTGGAGTTCTGCCGAGCTGCAGCATTTT.